This T cell receptor (beta chain) stems from a study of Tregs in tolerant kidney transplant recipients. The protocol was immunoSEQ multiplex PCR, while the TCRdb copy is restricted to in-frame clones and leaves out a portion. Of some 240,000 clones listed, around 82% were seen once; the top ten hold about 0.64%. The length of the CDR3 is 13 residues. Trimming took 8 bases from V and 1 from J, leaving 11 bases between them. Germline loops: CDR1 SGHTA, CDR2 FQGTGA. CD4+CD25+CD127- Tregs, CD4+CD25- non-Tregs, CD4 and CD8 cells were sorted. The receptor's source is a human donor in good health. What was sequenced was CD4+ T cells from blood. The genes are TRBV7-3 and TRBJ1-1; no definite D call. CDR3 coding DNA: TGTGCCAGCGGACTCAGTGGGAACACTGAAGCTTTCTTT. This sequence encodes CASGLSGNTEAFF.